This TCR beta chain was sequenced during a study of cytomegalovirus exposure and HLA in healthy donors. PCR amplification relied on 60 Vbeta primers (plus 13 Jbeta primers). Per the study methods: The count from a later analysis was about 80 million unique TCR beta chains, about 10 million of them shared. The data were produced by immunoSEQ multiplex PCR, yet TCRdb's version contains in-frame clones alone and is incomplete. That table is the source of V, J and clone size, and D and trimming were worked out from the DNA. The sample includes about 160,000 clones, around four fifths of them seen just once. Trimming cost V 2 bases and J 4 bases, with 18 bases left between them. The CDR3 is 16 amino acids. Germline values: CDR1 MNHNY, CDR2 SVGAGI (reference sequence). About this clone: The antigen remains undetermined.

Study-wide results and limits: The productive fraction for most TCR beta V segments was about 87% or about 30% in an earlier analysis. For presence/absence analyses, sequencing depth was assumed to be roughly uniform across donors. 87-base-pair reads could not separate some V segments, including TRBV6-2 and TRBV6-3.

The TCR comes from a woman in her 50s in good health and CMV-seronegative. The chain links TRBV6-6 to TRBJ2-7; D is perhaps TRBD2 (6 bases). The sequenced sample was PBMCs. CDR3 sequence: CASSYQTGTLDYEQYF. In DNA, the CDR3 is TGTGCCAGCAGTTACCAAACCGGGACTCTGGATTACGAGCAGTACTTC.